This T cell receptor (beta chain) was obtained from a study of CD8 T cells in Susac syndrome (dated by TCRdb to the late 2010s). Describing the broader study: Of the Susac syndrome patients who were sequenced, roughly 8 were in clinical remission while roughly six had clinically active disease. At blood withdrawal, Susac syndrome patients were therapy-naive, treated with corticosteroids (with IVIg additionally given to some), or treated with IVIg alone. The study used repertoire sequencing to test whether antigen drove CD8+ T cell activation and differentiation in Susac syndrome. The study compared CD8+ T cell repertoire clonality among 12 healthy donors, around 14 Susac syndrome patients and 15 multiple sclerosis patients. General study outcomes and caveats: CD8+ repertoires in Susac syndrome showed clonal expansion, which was highest in CD8+ TEMRA cells and was greater in clinically active patients than in remitting patients. The number of individuals in the TCR sequencing and HLA analysis was recognized as being relatively small. In the total CD8+ and CD8+ TEMRA repertoires, about 16 and five Susac-specific public clones, respectively, were identified.

High-throughput TCR beta sequencing profiled peripheral blood CD8+ and CD4+ T cells from healthy donors, Susac syndrome patients and multiple sclerosis patients. Recently defined diagnostic criteria for definite or probable disease were met by the Susac syndrome patients. Bulk CD8+ and CD4+ T cells were purified by magnetic negative isolation, while CD8+ TEMRA cells were enriched using FACS. Blood was collected in EDTA tubes and processed within 24 hours, with PBMCs isolated through density gradient centrifugation. PBMCs intended for TCR sequencing were frozen in liquid nitrogen and were later thawed in a 37 degrees C water bath. The sorted or isolated CD4+, CD8+ and CD8+ TEMRA cells reached a purity of at least 90%. RNA was extracted using the RNeasy kit, and about 0.45 to 1 ug of the RNA was reverse transcribed with random hexamers. TCR beta CDR3 regions were amplified with the immunoSEQ multiplex PCR assay covering 54 Vbeta and 13 Jbeta segments. PCR amplification bias was corrected using a synthetic template baseline for primer optimization and computational correction. Processing in the source paper ran as follows. Reads were assigned to V, D and J genes according to IMGT and analyzed in immunoSEQ Analyzer, with only productive sequences retained. Clonality was calculated as one minus the Shannon entropy normalized by log2 of the number of productive unique sequences. For each patient and control, public and private clones were evaluated among the 100 most prevalent clones. Clones were defined as Susac-specific when absent from the healthy and MS cohorts, from approximately 1,100 published viral clones and from other ImmuneACCESS disease sequences. TCRdb trimmed the raw reads at Q25, called clones with MiXCR and kept productive beta chains. Rows matching on CDR3 protein sequence are summarized as one entry with the most common DNA and genes. The authors' filters were not applied to this entry. The sample profile shows around 150,000 distinct CDR3 sequences; approximately 95% of them were found once. The top ten hold roughly 0.17% of the sample.

To note about this clonotype: The clone's antigen remains unknown. The input lacks base qualities; no much larger clone sits a single base away.

The CDR3 has 13 amino acids, counting the end cysteine and phenylalanine. Solely the CDR3 DNA is kept, with 39 bases framed from the first base. Relative to germline, V is 0 bases shorter and J is 12 bases shorter, with 15 bases between their ends. Per the germline V gene, SGDLS is the CDR1 and YYNGEE is the CDR2. The sequencing input was CD8+ T cells from PBMCs. This clonotype was obtained from a human donor with Susac syndrome. The V gene is TRBV9 and the J gene is TRBJ1-1, with the D gene not clear enough to name. The CDR3 protein is CASSVVTGHQTFF. The base sequence is TGTGCCAGCAGCGTAGTGACTGGTCACCAGACTTTCTTT.